This T cell receptor (beta chain) stems from a study of tumor-infiltrating lymphocytes in primary liver carcinoma. Overall study context: With diameters of roughly 4.2 to 10 cm, tumors were stage T1-T3 N0M0.

Overall study findings and caveats: Tumor-adjacent and tumor-blood pairs showed less overlap than tumor region pairs.

Details on this clonotype: Its target is unknown. This could be a read error, since a much larger clone is one nucleotide away.

With 500 to 650 ng total RNA as template and a constant-region primer, TCR beta cDNA was made. Investigators got TCR beta libraries out of three nested multiplex PCR rounds, done with slightly modified ARM-PCR. TCRdb processed the multiplex PCR reads anew with MiXCR; each CDR3 protein has one entry. The repertoire holds roughly 78,000 distinct CDR3 sequences, with 71% as singletons. The study co-extracted DNA and RNA from around 18-30 mg of unsorted bulk tissue. This receptor was taken from a woman aged 55-70 years with primary liver carcinoma and hepatitis B virus infection. Input material: liver tumor tissue from sampling region 4. Subset reported: tumor region T4, right-lateral pole.

The CDR3 nucleotides are TGCGCCAGCAGCTCGAACACAGGGGTTATTGAAGAGACCCAGGACTTC. Translation: CASSSNTGVIEETQDF. The chain recombines TRBV5-1 with TRBJ2-5, with TRBD1 identical over 7 bases. Germline CDR1 and CDR2: SGHRS and YFSETQ. This CDR3 spans 16 amino acids.